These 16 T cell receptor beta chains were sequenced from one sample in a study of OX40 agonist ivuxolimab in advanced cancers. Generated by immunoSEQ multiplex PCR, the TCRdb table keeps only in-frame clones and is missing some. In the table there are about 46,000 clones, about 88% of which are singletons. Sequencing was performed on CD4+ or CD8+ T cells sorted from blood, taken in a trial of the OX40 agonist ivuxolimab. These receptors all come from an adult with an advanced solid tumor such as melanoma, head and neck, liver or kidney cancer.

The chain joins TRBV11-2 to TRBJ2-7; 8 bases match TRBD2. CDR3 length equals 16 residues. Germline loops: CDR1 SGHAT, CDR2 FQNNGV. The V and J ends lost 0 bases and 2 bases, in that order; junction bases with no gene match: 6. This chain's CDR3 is CASSLEEAGATYEQYF. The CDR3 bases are TGTGCCAGCAGCTTAGAGGAAGCGGGGGCCACCTACGAGCAGTACTTC.

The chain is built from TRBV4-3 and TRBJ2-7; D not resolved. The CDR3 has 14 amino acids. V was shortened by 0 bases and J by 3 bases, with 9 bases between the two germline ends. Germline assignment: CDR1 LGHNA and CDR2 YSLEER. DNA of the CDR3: TGCGCCAGCAGCCAAGATCTGGGCAGCTACGAGCAGTACTTC. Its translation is CASSQDLGSYEQYF.

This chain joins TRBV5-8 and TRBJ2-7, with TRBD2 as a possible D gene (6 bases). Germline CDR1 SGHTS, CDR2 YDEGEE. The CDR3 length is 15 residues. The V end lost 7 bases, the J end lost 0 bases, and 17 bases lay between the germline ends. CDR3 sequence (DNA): TGTGCCAGCCAGCGCGGGACGGGAAGCTCCTACGAGCAGTACTTC. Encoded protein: CASQRGTGSSYEQYF.

This CDR3 reads CASSLGYYSNQPQHF. CDR3 DNA sequence: TGTGCCAGCAGTTTGGGGTACTATAGCAATCAGCCCCAGCATTTT. The chain links TRBV28 to TRBJ1-5; D not resolved. The CDR3 runs 15 residues. Trimming shortened V by 3 bases and J by 0 bases, and 9 bases separated the two germline ends. The germline gives CDR1 MDHEN, CDR2 SYDVKM.

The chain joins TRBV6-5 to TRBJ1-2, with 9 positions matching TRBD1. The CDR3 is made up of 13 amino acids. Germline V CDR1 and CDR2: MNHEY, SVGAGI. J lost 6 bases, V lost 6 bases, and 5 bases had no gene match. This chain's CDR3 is CASSMGQGHGYTF. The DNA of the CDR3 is TGTGCCAGCAGCATGGGACAGGGCCATGGCTACACCTTC.

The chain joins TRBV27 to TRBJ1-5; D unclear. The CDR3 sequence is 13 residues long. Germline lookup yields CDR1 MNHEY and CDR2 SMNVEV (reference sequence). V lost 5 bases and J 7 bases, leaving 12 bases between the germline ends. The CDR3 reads CASSPRESQPQHF. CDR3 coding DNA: TGTGCCAGCAGTCCGAGGGAATCACAGCCCCAGCATTTT.

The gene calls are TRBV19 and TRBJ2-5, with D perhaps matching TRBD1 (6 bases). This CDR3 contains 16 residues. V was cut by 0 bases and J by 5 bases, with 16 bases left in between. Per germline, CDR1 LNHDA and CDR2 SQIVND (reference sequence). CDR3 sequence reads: CASSIDSPGEWETQYF. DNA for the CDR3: TGTGCCAGTAGTATAGATTCCCCAGGGGAGTGGGAGACCCAGTACTTC.

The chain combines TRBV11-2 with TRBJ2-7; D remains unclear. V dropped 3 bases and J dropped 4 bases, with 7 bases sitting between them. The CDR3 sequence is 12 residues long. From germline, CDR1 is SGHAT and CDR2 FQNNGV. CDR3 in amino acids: CASSFSEYEQYF. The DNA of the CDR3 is TGTGCCAGCAGCTTTTCCGAATACGAGCAGTACTTC.

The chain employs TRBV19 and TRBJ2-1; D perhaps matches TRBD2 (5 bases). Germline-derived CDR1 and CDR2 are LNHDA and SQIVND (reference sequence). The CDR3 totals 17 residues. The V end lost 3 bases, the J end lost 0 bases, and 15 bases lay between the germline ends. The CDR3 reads CASSMAYGISSYNEQFF. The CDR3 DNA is TGTGCCAGTAGTATGGCCTACGGGATTAGCTCCTACAATGAGCAGTTCTTC.

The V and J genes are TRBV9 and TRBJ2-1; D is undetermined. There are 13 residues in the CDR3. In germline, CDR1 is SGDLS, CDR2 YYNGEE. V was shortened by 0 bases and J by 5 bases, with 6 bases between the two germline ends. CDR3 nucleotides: TGTGCCAGCAGCGTAGGAGATAACAATGAGCAGTTCTTC. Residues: CASSVGDNNEQFF.

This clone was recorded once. This CDR3 is CASSLALSFTSTDTQYF. In DNA form, the CDR3 reads TGCGCCAGCAGCTTGGCCTTGTCTTTCACTAGCACAGATACGCAGTATTTT. This rearrangement joins TRBV5-1 to TRBJ2-3; D gene ambiguous. The V end was cut by 0 bases, the J end by 0 bases, with 14 bases between. CDR1 is SGHRS and CDR2 is YFSETQ in the germline V gene. The CDR3 covers 17 residues.

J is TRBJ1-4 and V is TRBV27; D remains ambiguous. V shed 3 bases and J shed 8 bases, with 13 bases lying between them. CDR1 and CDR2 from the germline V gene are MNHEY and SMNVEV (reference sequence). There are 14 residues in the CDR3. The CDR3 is CASSFGGVGEKLFF. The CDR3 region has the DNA TGTGCCAGCAGTTTTGGCGGGGTGGGGGAAAAACTGTTTTTT. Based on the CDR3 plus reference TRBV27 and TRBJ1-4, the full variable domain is EAQVTQNPRYLITVTGKKLTVTCSQNMNHEYMSWYRQDPGLGLRQIYYSMNVEVTDKGDVPEGYKVSRKEKRNFPLILESPSPNQTSLYFCASSFGGVGEKLFFGSGTQLSVL.

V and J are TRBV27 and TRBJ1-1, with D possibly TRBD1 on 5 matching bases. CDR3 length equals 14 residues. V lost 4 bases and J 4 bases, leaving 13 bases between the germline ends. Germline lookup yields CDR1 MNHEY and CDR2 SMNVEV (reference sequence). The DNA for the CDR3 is TGTGCCAGCAGTTGGGGGGGAGGGGTCACTGAAGCTTTCTTT. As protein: CASSWGGGVTEAFF.

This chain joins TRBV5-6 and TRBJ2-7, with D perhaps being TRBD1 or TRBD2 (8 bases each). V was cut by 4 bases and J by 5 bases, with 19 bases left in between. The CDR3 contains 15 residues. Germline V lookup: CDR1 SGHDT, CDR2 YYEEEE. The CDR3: CASSAGGQGSHEQYF. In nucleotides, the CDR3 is TGTGCCAGCAGCGCGGGAGGACAGGGTAGTCACGAGCAGTACTTC.

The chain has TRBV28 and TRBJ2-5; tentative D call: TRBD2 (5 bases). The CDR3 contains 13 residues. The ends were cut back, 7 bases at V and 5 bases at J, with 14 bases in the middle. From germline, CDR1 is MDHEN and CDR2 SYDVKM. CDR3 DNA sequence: TGTGCCAGCACCGAAAACCCGGGGGAGACCCAGTACTTC. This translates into CASTENPGETQYF.

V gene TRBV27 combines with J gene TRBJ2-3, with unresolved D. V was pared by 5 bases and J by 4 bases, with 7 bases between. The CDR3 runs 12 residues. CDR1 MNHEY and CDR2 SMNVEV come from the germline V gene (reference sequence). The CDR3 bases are TGTGCCAGCAGTCCTGGGGCAGATACGCAGTATTTT. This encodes CASSPGADTQYF.